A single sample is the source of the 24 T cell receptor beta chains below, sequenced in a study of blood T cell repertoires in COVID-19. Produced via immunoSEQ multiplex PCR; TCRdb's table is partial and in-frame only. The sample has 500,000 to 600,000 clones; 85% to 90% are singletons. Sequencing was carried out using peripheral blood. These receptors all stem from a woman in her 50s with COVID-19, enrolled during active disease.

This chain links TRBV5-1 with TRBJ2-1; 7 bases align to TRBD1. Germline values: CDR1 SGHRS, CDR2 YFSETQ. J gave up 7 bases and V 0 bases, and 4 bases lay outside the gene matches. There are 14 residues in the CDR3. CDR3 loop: CASSLVGRGNEQFF. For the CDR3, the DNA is TGCGCCAGCAGCTTGGTAGGCAGGGGGAATGAGCAGTTCTTC.

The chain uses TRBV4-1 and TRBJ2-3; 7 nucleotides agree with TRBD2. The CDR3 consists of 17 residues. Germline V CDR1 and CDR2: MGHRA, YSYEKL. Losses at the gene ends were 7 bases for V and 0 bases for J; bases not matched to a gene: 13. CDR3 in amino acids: CASTRLGGGGSTDTQYF. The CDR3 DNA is TGCGCCAGCACCCGATTAGGTGGGGGGGGTAGCACAGATACGCAGTATTTT.

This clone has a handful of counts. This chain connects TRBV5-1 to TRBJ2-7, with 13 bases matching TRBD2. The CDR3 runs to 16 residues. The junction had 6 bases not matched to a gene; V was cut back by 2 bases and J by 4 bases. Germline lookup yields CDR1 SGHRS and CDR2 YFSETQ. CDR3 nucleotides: TGCGCCAGCAGCTTTACTAGCGGGGGGGCCGCGTACGAGCAGTACTTC. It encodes CASSFTSGGAAYEQYF.

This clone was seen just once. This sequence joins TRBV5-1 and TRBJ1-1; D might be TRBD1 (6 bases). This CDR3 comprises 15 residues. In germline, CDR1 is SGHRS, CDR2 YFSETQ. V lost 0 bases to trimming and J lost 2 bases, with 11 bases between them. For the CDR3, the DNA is TGCGCCAGCAGCTTGGCGTCAGGGGTCAACACTGAAGCTTTCTTT. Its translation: CASSLASGVNTEAFF.

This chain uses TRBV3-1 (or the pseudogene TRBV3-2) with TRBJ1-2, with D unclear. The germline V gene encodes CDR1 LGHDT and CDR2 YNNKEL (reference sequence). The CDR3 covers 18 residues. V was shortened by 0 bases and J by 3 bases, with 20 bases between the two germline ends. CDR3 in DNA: TGTGCCAGCAGCCAAGATAGTGTCGGACTCCCCGGGTACTATGGCTACACCTTC. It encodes CASSQDSVGLPGYYGYTF.

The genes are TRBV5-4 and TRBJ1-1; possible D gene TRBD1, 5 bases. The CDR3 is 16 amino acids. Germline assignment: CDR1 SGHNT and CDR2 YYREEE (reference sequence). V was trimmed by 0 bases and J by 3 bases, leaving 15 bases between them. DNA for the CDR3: TGTGCCAGCAGCTTGGTCCCGGGGGGTAGGGACACTGAAGCTTTCTTT. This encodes CASSLVPGGRDTEAFF.

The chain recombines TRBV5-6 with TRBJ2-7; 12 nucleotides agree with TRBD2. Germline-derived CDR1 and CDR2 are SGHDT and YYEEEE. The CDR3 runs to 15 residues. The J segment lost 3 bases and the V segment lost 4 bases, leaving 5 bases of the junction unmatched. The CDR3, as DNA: TGTGCCAGCAGCGCACTAGCGGGGGGACTCTACGAGCAGTACTTC. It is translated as CASSALAGGLYEQYF.

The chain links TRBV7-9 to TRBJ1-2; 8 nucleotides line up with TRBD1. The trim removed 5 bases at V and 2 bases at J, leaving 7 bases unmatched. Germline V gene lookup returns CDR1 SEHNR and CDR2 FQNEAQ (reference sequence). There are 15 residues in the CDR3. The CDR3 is CASSGTGPTNYGYTF. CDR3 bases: TGTGCCAGCAGCGGGACAGGTCCAACCAACTATGGCTACACCTTC.

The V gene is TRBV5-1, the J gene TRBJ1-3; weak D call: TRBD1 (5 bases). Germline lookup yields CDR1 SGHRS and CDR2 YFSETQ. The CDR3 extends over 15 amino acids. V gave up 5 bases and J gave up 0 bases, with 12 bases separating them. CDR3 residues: CASSFDSLSGNTIYF. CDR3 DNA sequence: TGCGCCAGCAGTTTCGACAGTCTCTCTGGAAACACCATATATTTT.

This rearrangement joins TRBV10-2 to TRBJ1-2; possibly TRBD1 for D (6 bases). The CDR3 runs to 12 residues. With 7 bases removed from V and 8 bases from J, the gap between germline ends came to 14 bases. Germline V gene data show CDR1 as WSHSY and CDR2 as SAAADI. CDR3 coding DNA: TGCGCCAGCACCACAGGGACCGGGGGCTACACCTTC. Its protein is CASTTGTGGYTF.

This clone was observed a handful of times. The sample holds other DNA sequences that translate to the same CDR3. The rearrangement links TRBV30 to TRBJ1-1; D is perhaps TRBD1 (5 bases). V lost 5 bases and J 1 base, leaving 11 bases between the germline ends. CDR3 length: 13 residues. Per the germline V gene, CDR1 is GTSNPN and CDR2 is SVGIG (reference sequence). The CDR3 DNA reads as TGTGCCTGGTCTGTCGGGGGGAACACTGAAGCTTTCTTT. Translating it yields CAWSVGGNTEAFF.

For the CDR3, the DNA is TGTGCCTGGACCCTAGAAAACACTGAAGCTTTCTTT. Translated, it gives CAWTLENTEAFF. This chain uses TRBV30 with TRBJ1-1; D gene ambiguous. The V gene's germline CDR1 is GTSNPN and CDR2 SVGIG (reference sequence). V was shortened by 4 bases and J by 2 bases, with 8 bases between the two germline ends. This CDR3 spans 12 amino acids.

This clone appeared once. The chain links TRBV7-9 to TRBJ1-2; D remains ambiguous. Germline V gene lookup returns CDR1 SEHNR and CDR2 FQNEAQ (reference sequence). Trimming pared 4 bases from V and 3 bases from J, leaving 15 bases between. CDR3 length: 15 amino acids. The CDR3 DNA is TGTGCCAGCAGCTCTACTGGTTTTCAGGACTATGGCTACACCTTC. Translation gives CASSSTGFQDYGYTF.

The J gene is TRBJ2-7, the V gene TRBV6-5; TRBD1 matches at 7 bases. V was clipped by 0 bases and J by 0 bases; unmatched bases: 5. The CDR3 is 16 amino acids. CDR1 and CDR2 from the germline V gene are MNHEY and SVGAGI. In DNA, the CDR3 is TGTGCCAGCAGTTACTCACGACAGGGACACTCCTACGAGCAGTACTTC. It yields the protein CASSYSRQGHSYEQYF.

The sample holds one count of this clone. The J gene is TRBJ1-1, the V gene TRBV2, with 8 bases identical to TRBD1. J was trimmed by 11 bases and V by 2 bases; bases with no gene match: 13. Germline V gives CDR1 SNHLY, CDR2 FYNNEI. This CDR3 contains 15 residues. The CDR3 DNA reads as TGTGCCAGCAGTGAACAGGGGGCGAGAGGGGACGTCGCTTTCTTT. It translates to CASSEQGARGDVAFF.

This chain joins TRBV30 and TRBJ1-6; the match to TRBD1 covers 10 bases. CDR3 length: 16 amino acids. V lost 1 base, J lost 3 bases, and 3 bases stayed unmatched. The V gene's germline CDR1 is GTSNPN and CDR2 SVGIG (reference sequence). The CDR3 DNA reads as TGTGCCTGGAGTGGGGACAGGGGCCTCTATAATTCACCCCTCCACTTT. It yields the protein CAWSGDRGLYNSPLHF.

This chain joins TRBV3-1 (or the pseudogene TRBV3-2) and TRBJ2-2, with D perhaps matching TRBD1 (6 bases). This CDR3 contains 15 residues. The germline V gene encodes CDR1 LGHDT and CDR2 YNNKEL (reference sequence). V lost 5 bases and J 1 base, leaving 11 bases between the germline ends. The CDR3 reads CASSSRGGNTGELFF. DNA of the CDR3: TGTGCCAGCAGCTCCCGAGGGGGGAACACCGGGGAGCTGTTTTTT.

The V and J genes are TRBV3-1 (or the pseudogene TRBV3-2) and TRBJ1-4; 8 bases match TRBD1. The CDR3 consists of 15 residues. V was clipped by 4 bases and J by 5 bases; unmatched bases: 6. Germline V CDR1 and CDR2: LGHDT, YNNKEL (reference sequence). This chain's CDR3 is CASSPSGGRNEKLFF. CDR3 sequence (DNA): TGTGCCAGCAGCCCCTCAGGGGGCAGAAATGAAAAACTGTTTTTT.

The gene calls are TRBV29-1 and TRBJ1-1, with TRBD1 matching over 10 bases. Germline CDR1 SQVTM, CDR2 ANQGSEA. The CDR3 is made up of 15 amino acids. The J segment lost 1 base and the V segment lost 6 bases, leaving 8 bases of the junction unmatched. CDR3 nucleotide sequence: TGCAGCGTCAGTCCCGGGACAGGGGCGAACACTGAAGCTTTCTTT. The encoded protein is CSVSPGTGANTEAFF. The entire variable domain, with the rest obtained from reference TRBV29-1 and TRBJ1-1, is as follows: SAVISQKPSRDICQRGTSLTIQCQVDSQVTMMFWYRQQPGQSLTLIATANQGSEATYESGFVIDKFPISRPNLTFSTLTVSNMSPEDSSIYLCSVSPGTGANTEAFFGQGTRLTVV.

DNA for the CDR3: TGTGCCTGGAGTGCCGGTGAATCGGGAGGAAATGAAAAACTGTTTTTT. As protein: CAWSAGESGGNEKLFF. The rearrangement uses TRBV30 and TRBJ1-4; no clear D. The CDR3 totals 16 residues. Looked up from germline, CDR1 is GTSNPN and CDR2 is SVGIG (reference sequence). V was shortened by 1 base and J by 5 bases, with 17 bases between the two germline ends.

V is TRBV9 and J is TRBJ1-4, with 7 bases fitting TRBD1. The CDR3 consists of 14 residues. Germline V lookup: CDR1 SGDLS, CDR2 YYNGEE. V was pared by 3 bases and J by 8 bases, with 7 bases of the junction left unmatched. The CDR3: CASSETGSEEKLFF. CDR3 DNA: TGTGCCAGCAGCGAGACAGGGTCCGAAGAAAAACTGTTTTTT. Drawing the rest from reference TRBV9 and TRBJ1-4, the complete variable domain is DSGVTQTPKHLITATGQRVTLRCSPRSGDLSVYWYQQSLDQGLQFLIQYYNGEERAKGNILERFSAQQFPDLHSELNLSSLELGDSALYFCASSETGSEEKLFFGSGTQLSVL.

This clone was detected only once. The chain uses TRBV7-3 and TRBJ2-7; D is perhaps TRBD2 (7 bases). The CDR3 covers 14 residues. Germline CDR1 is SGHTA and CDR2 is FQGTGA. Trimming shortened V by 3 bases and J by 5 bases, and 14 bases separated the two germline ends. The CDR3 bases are TGTGCCAGCAGCTTTGGGGGGGGCCCCGACGAGCAGTACTTC. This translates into CASSFGGGPDEQYF.

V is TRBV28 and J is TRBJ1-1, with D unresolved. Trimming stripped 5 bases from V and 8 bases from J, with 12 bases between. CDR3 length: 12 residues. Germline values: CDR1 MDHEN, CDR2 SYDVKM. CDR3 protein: CASSTNTGEAFF. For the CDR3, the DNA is TGTGCCAGCAGTACCAACACCGGGGAAGCTTTCTTT.

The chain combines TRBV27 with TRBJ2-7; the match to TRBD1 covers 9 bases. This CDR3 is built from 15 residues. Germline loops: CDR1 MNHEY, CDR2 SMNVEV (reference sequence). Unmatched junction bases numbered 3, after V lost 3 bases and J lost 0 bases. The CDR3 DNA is TGTGCCAGCAGTTTCGGACAGGGGAGCTCCTACGAGCAGTACTTC. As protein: CASSFGQGSSYEQYF.